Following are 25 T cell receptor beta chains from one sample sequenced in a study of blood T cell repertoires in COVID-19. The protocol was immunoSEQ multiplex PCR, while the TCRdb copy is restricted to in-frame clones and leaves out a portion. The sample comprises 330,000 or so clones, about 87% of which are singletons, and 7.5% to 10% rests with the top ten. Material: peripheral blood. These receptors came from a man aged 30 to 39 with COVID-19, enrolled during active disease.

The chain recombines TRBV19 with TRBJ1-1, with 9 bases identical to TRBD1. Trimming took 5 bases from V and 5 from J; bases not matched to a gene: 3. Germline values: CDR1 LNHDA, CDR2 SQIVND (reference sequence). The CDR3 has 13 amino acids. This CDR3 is CASSWDRVTEAFF. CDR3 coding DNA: TGTGCCAGTAGTTGGGACAGGGTGACTGAAGCTTTCTTT.

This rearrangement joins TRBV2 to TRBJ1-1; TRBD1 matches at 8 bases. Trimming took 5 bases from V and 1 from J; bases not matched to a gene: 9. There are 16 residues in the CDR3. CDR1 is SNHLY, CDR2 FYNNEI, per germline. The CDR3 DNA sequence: TGTGCCAGCAGTAGGGGGACAGGCACCTGGAACACTGAAGCTTTCTTT. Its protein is CASSRGTGTWNTEAFF.

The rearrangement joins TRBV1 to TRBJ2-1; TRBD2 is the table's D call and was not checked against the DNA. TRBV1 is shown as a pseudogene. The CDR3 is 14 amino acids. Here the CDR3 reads CTVRAERAYNEQFF. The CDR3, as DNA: TGCACCGTAAGAGCGGAGAGGGCCTACAATGAGCAGTTCTTC.

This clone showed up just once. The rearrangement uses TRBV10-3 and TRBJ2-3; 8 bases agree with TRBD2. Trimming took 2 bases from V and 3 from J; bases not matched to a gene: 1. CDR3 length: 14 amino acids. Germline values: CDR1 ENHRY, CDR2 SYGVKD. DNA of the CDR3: TGTGCCATCAGTGAGAGCGGGAGTACAGATACGCAGTATTTT. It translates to CAISESGSTDTQYF.

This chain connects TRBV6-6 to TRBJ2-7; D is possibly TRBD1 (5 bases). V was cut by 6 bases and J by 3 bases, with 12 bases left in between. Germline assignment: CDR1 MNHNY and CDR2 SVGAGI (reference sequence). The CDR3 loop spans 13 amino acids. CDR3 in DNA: TGTGCCAGCAGCACTCGACAGATCTACGAGCAGTACTTC. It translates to CASSTRQIYEQYF.

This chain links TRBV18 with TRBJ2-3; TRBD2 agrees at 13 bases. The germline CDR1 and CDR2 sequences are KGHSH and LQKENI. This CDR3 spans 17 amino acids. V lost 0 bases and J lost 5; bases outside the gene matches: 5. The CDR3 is CASSPPGLAGRGDTQYF. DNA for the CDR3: TGTGCCAGCTCACCACCGGGACTAGCGGGGAGGGGAGATACGCAGTATTTT.

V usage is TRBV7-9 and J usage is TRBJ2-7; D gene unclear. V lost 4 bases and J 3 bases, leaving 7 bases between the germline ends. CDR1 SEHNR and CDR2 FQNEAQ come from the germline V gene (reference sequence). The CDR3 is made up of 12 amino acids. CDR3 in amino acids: CASSSPYYEQYF. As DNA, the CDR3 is TGTGCCAGCAGCTCACCCTACTACGAGCAGTACTTC.

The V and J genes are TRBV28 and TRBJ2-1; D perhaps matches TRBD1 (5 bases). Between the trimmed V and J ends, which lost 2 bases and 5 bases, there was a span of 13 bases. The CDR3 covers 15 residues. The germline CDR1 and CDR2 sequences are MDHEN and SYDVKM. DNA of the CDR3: TGTGCCAGCAGTTTACAGGACATTGTAAACAATGAGCAGTTCTTC. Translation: CASSLQDIVNNEQFF.

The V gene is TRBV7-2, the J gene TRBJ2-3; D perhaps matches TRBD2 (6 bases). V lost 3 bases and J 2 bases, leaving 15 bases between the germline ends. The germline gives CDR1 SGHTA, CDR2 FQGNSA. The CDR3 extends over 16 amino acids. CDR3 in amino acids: CASSLLMRGATDTQYF. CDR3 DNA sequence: TGTGCCAGCAGCTTGCTTATGCGGGGTGCCACAGATACGCAGTATTTT.

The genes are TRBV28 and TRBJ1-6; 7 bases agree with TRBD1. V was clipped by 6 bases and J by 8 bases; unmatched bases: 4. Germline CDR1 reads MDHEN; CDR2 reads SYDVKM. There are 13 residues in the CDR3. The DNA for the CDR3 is TGTGCCAGCAGCGAAAGGGGGCATTCACCCCTCCACTTT. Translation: CASSERGHSPLHF.

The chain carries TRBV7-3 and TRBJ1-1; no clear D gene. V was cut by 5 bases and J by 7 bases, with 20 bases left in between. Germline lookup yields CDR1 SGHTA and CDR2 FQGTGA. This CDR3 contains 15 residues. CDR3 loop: CASSTTLAVSHEAFF. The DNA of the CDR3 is TGTGCCAGCAGCACCACCTTAGCAGTTAGTCATGAAGCTTTCTTT.

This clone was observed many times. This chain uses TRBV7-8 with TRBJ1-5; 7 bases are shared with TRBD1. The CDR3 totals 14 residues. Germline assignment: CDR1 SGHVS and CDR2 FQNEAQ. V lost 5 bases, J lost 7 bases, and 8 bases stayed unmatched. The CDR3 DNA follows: TGTGCCAGCAGCCCTACGACAGGGACGCAGCCCCAGCATTTT. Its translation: CASSPTTGTQPQHF.

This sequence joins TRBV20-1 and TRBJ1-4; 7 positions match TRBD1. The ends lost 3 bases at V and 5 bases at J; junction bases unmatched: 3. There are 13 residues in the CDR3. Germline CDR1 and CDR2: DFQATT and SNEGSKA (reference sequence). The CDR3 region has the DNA TGCAGTGCTAGTACAGGGGTAAATGAAAAACTGTTTTTT. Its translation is CSASTGVNEKLFF.

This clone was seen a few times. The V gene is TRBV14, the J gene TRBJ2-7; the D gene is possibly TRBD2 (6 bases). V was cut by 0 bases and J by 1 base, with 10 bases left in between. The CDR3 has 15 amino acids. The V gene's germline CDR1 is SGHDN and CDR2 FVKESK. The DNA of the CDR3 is TGTGCCAGCAGCCAAGATCTAGCGCCTTCCTACGAGCAGTACTTC. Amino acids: CASSQDLAPSYEQYF. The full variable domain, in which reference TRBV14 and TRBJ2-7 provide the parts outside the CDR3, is EAGVTQFPSHSVIEKGQTVTLRCDPISGHDNLYWYRRVMGKEIKFLLHFVKESKQDESGMPNNRFLAERTGGTYSTLKVQPAELEDSGVYFCASSQDLAPSYEQYFGPGTRLTVT.

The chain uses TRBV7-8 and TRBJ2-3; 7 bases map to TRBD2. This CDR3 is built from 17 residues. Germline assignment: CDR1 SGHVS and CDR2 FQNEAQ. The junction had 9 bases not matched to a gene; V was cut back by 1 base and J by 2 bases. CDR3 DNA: TGTGCCAGCAGCTTAGGCTGGCGGGGAGGGTACACAGATACGCAGTATTTT. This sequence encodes CASSLGWRGGYTDTQYF.

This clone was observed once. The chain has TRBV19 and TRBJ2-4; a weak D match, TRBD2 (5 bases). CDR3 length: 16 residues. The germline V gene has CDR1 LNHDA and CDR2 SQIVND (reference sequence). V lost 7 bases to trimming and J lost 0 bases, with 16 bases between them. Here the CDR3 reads CASTSGGAVAKNIQYF. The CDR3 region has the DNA TGTGCCAGTACGTCAGGTGGAGCGGTAGCCAAAAACATTCAGTACTTC.

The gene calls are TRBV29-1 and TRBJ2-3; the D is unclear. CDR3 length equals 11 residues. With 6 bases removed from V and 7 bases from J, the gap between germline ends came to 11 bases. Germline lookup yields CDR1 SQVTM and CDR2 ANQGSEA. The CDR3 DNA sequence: TGCAGCGTAAGCAGGCCTAATACGCAGTATTTT. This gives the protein CSVSRPNTQYF.

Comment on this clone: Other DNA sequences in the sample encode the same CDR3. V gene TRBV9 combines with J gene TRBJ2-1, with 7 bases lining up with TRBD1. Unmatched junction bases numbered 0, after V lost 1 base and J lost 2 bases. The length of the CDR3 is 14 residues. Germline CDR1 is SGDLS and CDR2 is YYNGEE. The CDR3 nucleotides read TGTGCCAGCAGCGTACAGGGGGCCTACAATGAGCAGTTCTTC. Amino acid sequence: CASSVQGAYNEQFF.

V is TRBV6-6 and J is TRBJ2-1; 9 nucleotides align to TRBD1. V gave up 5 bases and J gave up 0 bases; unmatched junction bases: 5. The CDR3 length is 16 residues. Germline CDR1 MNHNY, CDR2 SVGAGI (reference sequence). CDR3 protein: CASSGQGLSSYNEQFF. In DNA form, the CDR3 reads TGTGCCAGCAGTGGACAGGGGCTTAGCTCCTACAATGAGCAGTTCTTC.

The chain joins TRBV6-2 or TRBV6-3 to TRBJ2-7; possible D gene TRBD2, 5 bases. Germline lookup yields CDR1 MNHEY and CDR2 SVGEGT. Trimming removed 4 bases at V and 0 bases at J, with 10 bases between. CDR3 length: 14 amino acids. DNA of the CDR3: TGTGCCAGCAGTTTAGGTGGGAGCTCCTACGAGCAGTACTTC. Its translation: CASSLGGSSYEQYF.

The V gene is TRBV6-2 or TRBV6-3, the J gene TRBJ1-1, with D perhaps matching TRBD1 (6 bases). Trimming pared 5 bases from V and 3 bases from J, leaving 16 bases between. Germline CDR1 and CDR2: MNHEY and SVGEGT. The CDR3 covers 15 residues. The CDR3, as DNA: TGTGCCAGCAGTCCACACAGGGTCCGGGACACTGAAGCTTTCTTT. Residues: CASSPHRVRDTEAFF.

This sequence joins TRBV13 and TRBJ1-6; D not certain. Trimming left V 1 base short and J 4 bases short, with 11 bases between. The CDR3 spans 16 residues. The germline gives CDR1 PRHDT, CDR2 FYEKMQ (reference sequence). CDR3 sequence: CASSLAQATYNSPLHF. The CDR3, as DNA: TGTGCCAGCAGCTTAGCTCAGGCAACTTATAATTCACCCCTCCACTTT.

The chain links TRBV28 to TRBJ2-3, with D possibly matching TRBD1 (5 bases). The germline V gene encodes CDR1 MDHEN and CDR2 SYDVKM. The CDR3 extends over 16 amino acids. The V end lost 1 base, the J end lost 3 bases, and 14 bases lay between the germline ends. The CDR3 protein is CASSLLSGGQTDTQYF. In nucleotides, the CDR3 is TGTGCCAGCAGTTTATTGTCGGGTGGACAAACAGATACGCAGTATTTT.

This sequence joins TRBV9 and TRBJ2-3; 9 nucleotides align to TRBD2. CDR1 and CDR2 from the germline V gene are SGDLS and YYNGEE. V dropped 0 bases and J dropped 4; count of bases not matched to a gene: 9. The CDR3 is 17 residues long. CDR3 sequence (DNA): TGTGCCAGCAGCGTAGTTGGTAGCGGGGGCCCCCCAGATACGCAGTATTTT. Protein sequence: CASSVVGSGGPPDTQYF.

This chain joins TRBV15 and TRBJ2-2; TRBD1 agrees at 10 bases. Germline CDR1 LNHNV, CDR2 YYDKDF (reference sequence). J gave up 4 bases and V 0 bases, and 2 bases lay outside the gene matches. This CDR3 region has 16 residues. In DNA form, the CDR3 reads TGTGCCACCAGCAGAGAAGGACAGGGGGTCACCGGGGAGCTGTTTTTT. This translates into CATSREGQGVTGELFF.